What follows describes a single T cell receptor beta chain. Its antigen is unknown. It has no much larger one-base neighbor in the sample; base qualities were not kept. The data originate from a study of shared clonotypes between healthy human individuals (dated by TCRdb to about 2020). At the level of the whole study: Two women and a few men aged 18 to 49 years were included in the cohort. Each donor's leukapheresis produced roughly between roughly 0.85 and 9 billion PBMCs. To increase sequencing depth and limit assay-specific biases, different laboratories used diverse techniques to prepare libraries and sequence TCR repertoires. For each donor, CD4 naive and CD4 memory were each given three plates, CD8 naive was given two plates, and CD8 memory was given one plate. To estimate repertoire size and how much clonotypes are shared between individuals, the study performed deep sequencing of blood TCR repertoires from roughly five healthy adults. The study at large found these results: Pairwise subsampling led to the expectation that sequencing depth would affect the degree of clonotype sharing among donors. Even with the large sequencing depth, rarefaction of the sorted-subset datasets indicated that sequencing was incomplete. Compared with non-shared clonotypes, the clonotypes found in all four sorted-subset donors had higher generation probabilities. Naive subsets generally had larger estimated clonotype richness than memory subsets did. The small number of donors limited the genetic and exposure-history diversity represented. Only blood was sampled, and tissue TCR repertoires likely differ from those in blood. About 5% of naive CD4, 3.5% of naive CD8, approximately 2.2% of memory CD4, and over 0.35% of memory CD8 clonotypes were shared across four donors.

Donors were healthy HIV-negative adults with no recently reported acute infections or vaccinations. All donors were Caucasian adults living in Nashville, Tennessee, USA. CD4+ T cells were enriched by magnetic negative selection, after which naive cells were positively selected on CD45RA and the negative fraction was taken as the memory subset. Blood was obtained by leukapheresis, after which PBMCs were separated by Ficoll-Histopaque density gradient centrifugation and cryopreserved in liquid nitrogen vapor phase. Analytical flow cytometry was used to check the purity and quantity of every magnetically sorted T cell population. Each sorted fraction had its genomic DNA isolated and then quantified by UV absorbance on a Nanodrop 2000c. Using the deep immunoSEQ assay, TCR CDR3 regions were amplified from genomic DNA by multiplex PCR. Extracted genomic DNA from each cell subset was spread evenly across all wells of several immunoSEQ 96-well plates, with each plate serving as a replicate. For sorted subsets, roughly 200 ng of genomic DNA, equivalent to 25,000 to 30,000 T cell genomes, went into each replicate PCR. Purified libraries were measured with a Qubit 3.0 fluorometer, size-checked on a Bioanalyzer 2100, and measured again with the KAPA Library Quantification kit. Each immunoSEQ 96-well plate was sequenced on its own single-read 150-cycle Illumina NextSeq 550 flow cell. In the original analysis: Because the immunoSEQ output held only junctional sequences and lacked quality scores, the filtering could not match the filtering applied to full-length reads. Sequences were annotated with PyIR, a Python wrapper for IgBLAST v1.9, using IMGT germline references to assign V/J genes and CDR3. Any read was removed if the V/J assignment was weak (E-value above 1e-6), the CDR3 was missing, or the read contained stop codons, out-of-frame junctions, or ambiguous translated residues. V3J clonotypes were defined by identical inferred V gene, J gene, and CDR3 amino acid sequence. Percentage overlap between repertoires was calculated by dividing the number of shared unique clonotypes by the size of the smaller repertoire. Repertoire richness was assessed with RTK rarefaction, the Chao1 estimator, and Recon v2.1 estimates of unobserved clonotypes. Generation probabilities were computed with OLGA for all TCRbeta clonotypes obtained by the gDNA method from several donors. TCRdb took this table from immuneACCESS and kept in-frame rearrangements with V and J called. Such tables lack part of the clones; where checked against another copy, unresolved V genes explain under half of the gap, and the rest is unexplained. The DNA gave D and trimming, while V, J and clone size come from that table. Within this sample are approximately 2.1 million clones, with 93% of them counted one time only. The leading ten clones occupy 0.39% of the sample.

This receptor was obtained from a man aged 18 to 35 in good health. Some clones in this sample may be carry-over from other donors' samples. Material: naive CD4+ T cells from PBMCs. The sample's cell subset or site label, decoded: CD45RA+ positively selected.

The DNA is TGTGCCAGCAGCGTAGGACTTCGGGGGGAGGAGACCCAGTACTTC. Translated, this is CASSVGLRGEETQYF. Recombination joined TRBV9 with TRBJ2-5, with TRBD2 matching 7 junction bases. CDR1 SGDLS and CDR2 YYNGEE are derived from the germline V gene. There are 15 amino acids in the CDR3, from cysteine to phenylalanine inclusive. CDR3 DNA is the only sequence kept; it has 45 bases, read in frame from the first base. Ends trimmed: V by 0 bases, J by 5 bases; bases unmatched to a gene: 7.